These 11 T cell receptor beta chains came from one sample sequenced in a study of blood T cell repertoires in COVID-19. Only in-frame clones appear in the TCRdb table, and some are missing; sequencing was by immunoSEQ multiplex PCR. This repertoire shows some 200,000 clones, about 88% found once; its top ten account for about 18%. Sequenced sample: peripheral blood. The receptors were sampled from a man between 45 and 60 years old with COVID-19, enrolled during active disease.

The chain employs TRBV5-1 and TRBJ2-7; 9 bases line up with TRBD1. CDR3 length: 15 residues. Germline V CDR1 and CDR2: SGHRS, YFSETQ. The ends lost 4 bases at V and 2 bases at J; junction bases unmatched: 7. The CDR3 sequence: CASSPDGTGTYEQYF. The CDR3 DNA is TGCGCCAGCAGCCCGGACGGGACAGGGACCTACGAGCAGTACTTC.

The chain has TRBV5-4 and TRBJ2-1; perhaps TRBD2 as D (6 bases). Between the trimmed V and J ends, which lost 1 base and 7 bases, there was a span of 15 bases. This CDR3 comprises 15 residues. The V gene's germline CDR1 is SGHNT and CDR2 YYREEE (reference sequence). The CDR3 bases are TGTGCCAGCAGCTTGACGGGAGTGGTTTCGAATGAGCAGTTCTTC. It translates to CASSLTGVVSNEQFF. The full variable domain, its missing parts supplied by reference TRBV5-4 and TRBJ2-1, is ETGVTQSPTHLIKTRGQQVTLRCSSQSGHNTVSWYQQALGQGPQFIFQYYREEENGRGNFPPRFSGLQFPNYSSELNVNALELDDSALYLCASSLTGVVSNEQFFGPGTRLTVL.

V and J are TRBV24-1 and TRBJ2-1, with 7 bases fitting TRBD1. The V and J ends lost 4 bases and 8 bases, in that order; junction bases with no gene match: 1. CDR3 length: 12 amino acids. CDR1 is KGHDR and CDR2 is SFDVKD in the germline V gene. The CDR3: CATSDTGDEQFF. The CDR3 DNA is TGTGCCACCAGTGACACAGGGGATGAGCAGTTCTTC.

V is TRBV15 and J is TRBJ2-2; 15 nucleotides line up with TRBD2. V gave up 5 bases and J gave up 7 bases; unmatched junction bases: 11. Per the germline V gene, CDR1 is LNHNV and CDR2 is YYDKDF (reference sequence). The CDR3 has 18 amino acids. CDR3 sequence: CATSGKGLAGGYSGELFF. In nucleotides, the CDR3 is TGTGCCACCAGCGGCAAGGGACTAGCGGGAGGTTATAGCGGGGAGCTGTTTTTT.

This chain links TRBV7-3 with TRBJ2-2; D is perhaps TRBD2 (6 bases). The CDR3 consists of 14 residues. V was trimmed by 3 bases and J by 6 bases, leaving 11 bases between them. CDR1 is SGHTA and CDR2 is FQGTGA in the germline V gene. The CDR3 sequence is CASSFSGSPGELFF. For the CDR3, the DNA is TGTGCCAGCAGCTTTTCCGGGAGTCCCGGGGAGCTGTTTTTT.

Here the CDR3 reads CASSLGQGVVTDTQYF. CDR3 in DNA: TGTGCCAGTAGCCTGGGACAGGGGGTAGTCACAGATACGCAGTATTTT. The chain combines TRBV19 with TRBJ2-3; TRBD1 matches at 11 bases. V dropped 6 bases and J dropped 2; count of bases not matched to a gene: 7. This CDR3 region has 16 residues. Germline V gene sequence: CDR1 LNHDA, CDR2 SQIVND (reference sequence).

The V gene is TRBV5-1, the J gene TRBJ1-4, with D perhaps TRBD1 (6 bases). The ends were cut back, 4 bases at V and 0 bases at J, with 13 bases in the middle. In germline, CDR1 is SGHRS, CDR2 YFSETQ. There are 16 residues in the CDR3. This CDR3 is CASSPDSSATNEKLFF. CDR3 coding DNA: TGCGCCAGCAGCCCGGACAGCTCTGCAACTAATGAAAAACTGTTTTTT.

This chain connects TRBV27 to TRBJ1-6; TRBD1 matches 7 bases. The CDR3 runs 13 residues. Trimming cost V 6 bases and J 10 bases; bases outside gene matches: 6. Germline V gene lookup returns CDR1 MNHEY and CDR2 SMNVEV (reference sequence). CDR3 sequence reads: CASSRDSFSPLHF. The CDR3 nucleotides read TGTGCCAGCAGCCGGGACAGTTTCTCACCCCTCCACTTT.

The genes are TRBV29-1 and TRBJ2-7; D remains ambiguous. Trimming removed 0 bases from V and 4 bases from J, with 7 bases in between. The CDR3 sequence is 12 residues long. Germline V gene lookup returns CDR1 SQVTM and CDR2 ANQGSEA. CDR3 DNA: TGCAGCGTTGAAGATCTCGGTTACGAGCAGTACTTC. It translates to CSVEDLGYEQYF.

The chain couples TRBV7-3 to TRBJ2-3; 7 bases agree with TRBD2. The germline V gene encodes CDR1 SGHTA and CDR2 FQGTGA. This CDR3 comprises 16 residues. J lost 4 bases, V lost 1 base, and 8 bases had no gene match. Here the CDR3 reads CASSLIGGGDPDTQYF. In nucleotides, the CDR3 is TGTGCCAGCAGCTTAATTGGTGGGGGGGACCCAGATACGCAGTATTTT. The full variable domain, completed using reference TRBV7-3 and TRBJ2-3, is GAGVSQTPSNKVTEKGKYVELRCDPISGHTALYWYRQSLGQGPEFLIYFQGTGAADDSGLPNDRFFAVRPEGSVSTLKIQRTERGDSAVYLCASSLIGGGDPDTQYFGPGTRLTVL.

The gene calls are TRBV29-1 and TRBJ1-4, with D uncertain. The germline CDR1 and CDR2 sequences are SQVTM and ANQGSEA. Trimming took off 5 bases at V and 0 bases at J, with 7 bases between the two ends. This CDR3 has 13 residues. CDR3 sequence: CSVYIATNEKLFF. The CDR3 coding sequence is TGCAGCGTTTACATTGCAACTAATGAAAAACTGTTTTTT.